Following are 31 T cell receptor beta chains from one sample sequenced in a study of neurological immune-mediated disorders. TCRdb reprocessed the 5' RACE reads via MiXCR and lists one record per CDR3 protein. The sample holds about 82,000 distinct CDR3 sequences, approximately 2.4% seen once. The sequenced sample consisted of PBMCs. All receptors come from a woman aged 25 to 39 with multiple sclerosis.

This clonotype was observed at least ten times. V and J are TRBV12-3 or TRBV12-4 and TRBJ2-7; 7 bases are a match to TRBD2. This CDR3 spans 14 amino acids. The V segment lost 6 bases and the J segment 0 bases; nucleotides outside the gene matches: 5. CDR3 nucleotides: TGTGCCAGCAGCGTGGGGGGGAACTCCTACGAGCAGTACTTC. Its translation: CASSVGGNSYEQYF.

This clonotype was counted many times. V usage is TRBV20-1 and J usage is TRBJ2-1, with D tentatively TRBD1 or TRBD2 (5 bases each). Germline V gene data show CDR1 as DFQATT and CDR2 as SNEGSKA (reference sequence). V gave up 3 bases and J gave up 3 bases, with 24 bases separating them. CDR3 length equals 18 residues. CDR3: CSASSTWDPTGDYNEQFF. The CDR3 nucleotides are TGCAGTGCTAGCTCAACGTGGGACCCAACTGGAGACTACAATGAGCAGTTCTTC.

Many counts were recorded for this clonotype. The chain recombines TRBV20-1 with TRBJ2-7, with TRBD1 matching over 7 bases. The germline V gene has CDR1 DFQATT and CDR2 SNEGSKA (reference sequence). Losses at the gene ends were 2 bases for V and 7 bases for J; bases not matched to a gene: 5. This CDR3 region has 12 residues. The CDR3 sequence is CSARQGVGEQYF. The CDR3 region has the DNA TGCAGTGCTAGACAGGGGGTGGGGGAGCAGTACTTC.

This clonotype was counted ten times or more. This chain links TRBV5-1 with TRBJ2-2; TRBD2 matches 9 bases. Germline trimming cut 0 bases from V and 9 bases from J; bases unmatched to any gene: 3. The germline V gene has CDR1 SGHRS and CDR2 YFSETQ. The CDR3 length is 14 residues. The CDR3 is CASSLASGRWELFF. The CDR3 DNA is TGCGCCAGCAGCTTGGCCAGCGGGAGGTGGGAGCTGTTTTTT.

This clonotype was observed at least ten times. The V gene is TRBV7-2, the J gene TRBJ2-7; D gene uncertain. Trimming removed 4 bases from V and 4 bases from J, with 11 bases in between. This CDR3 spans 13 amino acids. Germline V gene data show CDR1 as SGHTA and CDR2 as FQGNSA. The CDR3 sequence is CASSSYHGYEQYF. The CDR3 DNA reads as TGTGCCAGCAGCTCCTACCACGGTTACGAGCAGTACTTC.

This clonotype has ten or more counts. This chain connects TRBV7-2 to TRBJ1-5; D gene ambiguous. Germline V gene lookup returns CDR1 SGHTA and CDR2 FQGNSA. The CDR3 is made up of 12 amino acids. Trimming took off 7 bases at V and 0 bases at J, with 4 bases between the two ends. The CDR3 protein is CASTDSNQPQHF. CDR3 coding DNA: TGTGCCAGCACCGATAGCAATCAGCCCCAGCATTTT.

This clonotype was seen many times. This chain links TRBV6-2 or TRBV6-3 with TRBJ2-7; TRBD1 or TRBD2 may be the D gene (5 bases each). The CDR3 has 13 residues. Looked up from germline, CDR1 is MNHEY and CDR2 is SVGEGT. Trimming left V 10 bases short and J 8 bases short, with 21 bases between. The CDR3, as DNA: TGTGCCATCTCCGGGACGGCAGATGAGAAGCAGTACTTC. Translating gives CAISGTADEKQYF.

The table lists this clonotype with many counts. This chain joins TRBV20-1 and TRBJ2-3; either TRBD1 or TRBD2 may fit D (5 bases each). This CDR3 contains 15 residues. Looked up from germline, CDR1 is DFQATT and CDR2 is SNEGSKA (reference sequence). V lost 3 bases, J lost 0 bases, and 13 bases lay in between. This CDR3 reads CSASLGPTSTDTQYF. As DNA, the CDR3 is TGCAGTGCTAGTTTGGGACCGACTAGCACAGATACGCAGTATTTT.

This clonotype was seen repeatedly, ten times or more. This chain's CDR3 is CASSDVTSLVSGGYTF. The CDR3, as DNA: TGTGCCAGCAGTGACGTGACTTCCCTCGTGTCAGGAGGCTACACCTTC. This chain links TRBV25-1 with TRBJ1-2, with D hard to call. The CDR3 totals 16 residues. Germline V gives CDR1 MGHDK, CDR2 SYGVNS. The ends were cut back, 3 bases at V and 8 bases at J, with 22 bases in the middle.

In its sample, this clonotype was seen many times. The rearrangement uses TRBV20-1 and TRBJ2-1; 8 nucleotides align to TRBD2. The CDR3 has 16 amino acids. V was clipped by 1 base and J by 4 bases; unmatched bases: 9. The germline V gene encodes CDR1 DFQATT and CDR2 SNEGSKA (reference sequence). The CDR3 DNA reads as TGCAGTGCTAGAGTGTTTGGACTAGCACGATACAATGAGCAGTTCTTC. Translation: CSARVFGLARYNEQFF.

This clonotype was counted ten times or more. The V and J genes are TRBV2 and TRBJ2-7; possibly TRBD1 or TRBD2 for D (5 bases each). The CDR3 covers 13 residues. With 9 bases removed from V and 4 bases from J, the gap between germline ends came to 16 bases. The V gene's germline CDR1 is SNHLY and CDR2 FYNNEI. CDR3 in DNA: TGTGCCAGTCGGGACGGCGGCGTTTACGAGCAGTACTTC. Its protein is CASRDGGVYEQYF.

This clonotype was counted ten times or more. The chain recombines TRBV7-2 with TRBJ2-1; 9 bases are shared with TRBD2. CDR1 is SGHTA and CDR2 is FQGNSA in the germline V gene. This CDR3 contains 17 residues. V lost 5 bases to trimming and J lost 7 bases; unmatched junction nucleotides: 15. CDR3 in DNA: TGTGCCAGCAGCCCCCGGGTAGCGGGAGAGGGCTGGAATGAGCAGTTCTTC. It yields the protein CASSPRVAGEGWNEQFF.

This clonotype was picked up many times. The V and J genes are TRBV12-3 or TRBV12-4 and TRBJ1-4; a weak D match, TRBD1 (5 bases). CDR3 size: 14 residues. V was pared by 5 bases and J by 1 base, with 8 bases between. CDR3 protein: CASSLTETNEKLFF. CDR3 bases: TGTGCCAGCAGTCTGACAGAAACTAATGAAAAACTGTTTTTT.

This clonotype was picked up many times. V usage is TRBV5-4 and J usage is TRBJ2-1; 8 nucleotides line up with TRBD2. After removal of 0 bases from V and 9 bases from J, the junction contained 8 bases not matched to a gene. CDR1 is SGHNT, CDR2 YYREEE, per germline (reference sequence). This CDR3 spans 15 amino acids. The CDR3 sequence: CASSLGLESGSEQFF. The CDR3 DNA reads as TGTGCCAGCAGCTTGGGACTGGAGAGCGGGAGTGAGCAGTTCTTC.

This clonotype was seen many times. The rearrangement joins TRBV29-1 to TRBJ2-2; 10 nucleotides agree with TRBD1. Germline CDR1 is SQVTM and CDR2 is ANQGSEA. This CDR3 has 19 amino acids. Trimming cost V 7 bases and J 6 bases; bases outside gene matches: 23. The CDR3 is CSGIRDRGSHSPEAGELFF. In nucleotides, the CDR3 is TGCAGCGGTATTAGGGACAGGGGCTCCCATTCCCCTGAGGCCGGGGAGCTGTTTTTT.

This clonotype was recorded at least ten times. This chain joins TRBV9 and TRBJ2-1; 8 positions match TRBD1. Germline V gene data show CDR1 as SGDLS and CDR2 as YYNGEE. Trimming took 3 bases from V and 9 from J; bases not matched to a gene: 14. The CDR3 length is 16 residues. The CDR3 loop is CASSAFQTGDFGEQFF. The CDR3 region has the DNA TGTGCCAGCAGCGCTTTTCAGACAGGGGATTTTGGTGAGCAGTTCTTC.

This clonotype has a count of ten or more. J is TRBJ2-1 and V is TRBV11-2; 12 nucleotides agree with TRBD2. Germline V gene sequence: CDR1 SGHAT, CDR2 FQNNGV. This CDR3 is 18 amino acids long. V shed 8 bases and J 5 bases; nucleotides not matched to a gene: 16. CDR3 amino acids: CASLADPGLAGEHNEQFF. The CDR3 nucleotides are TGTGCCAGCTTAGCTGACCCGGGACTAGCGGGCGAACACAATGAGCAGTTCTTC.

The table lists this clonotype with many counts. The chain links TRBV12-3 or TRBV12-4 to TRBJ2-1, with D tentatively TRBD2 (6 bases). This CDR3 spans 16 amino acids. The ends were cut back, 1 base at V and 1 base at J, with 11 bases in the middle. In nucleotides, the CDR3 is TGTGCCAGCAGTTTAGTCACACTAGCTTCCTACAATGAGCAGTTCTTC. It specifies CASSLVTLASYNEQFF.

This clonotype was seen at least ten times. The rearrangement uses TRBV27 and TRBJ2-1; possibly TRBD2 for D (6 bases). This CDR3 spans 14 amino acids. V gave up 5 bases and J gave up 8 bases, with 16 bases separating them. The germline gives CDR1 MNHEY, CDR2 SMNVEV (reference sequence). The CDR3 sequence: CASSNLPEGDEQFF. The CDR3 DNA follows: TGTGCCAGCAGTAATCTTCCGGAGGGCGATGAGCAGTTCTTC.

This clonotype was detected many times. The chain couples TRBV5-1 to TRBJ1-2; D is uncertain. The CDR3 has 13 residues. V shed 4 bases and J shed 2 bases, with 9 bases lying between them. CDR1 and CDR2 from the germline V gene are SGHRS and YFSETQ. CDR3 amino acids: CASSPEGNYGYTF. CDR3 coding DNA: TGCGCCAGCAGCCCCGAGGGAAACTATGGCTACACCTTC.

Ten or more counts support this clonotype. The chain employs TRBV9 and TRBJ1-1; a possible D gene is TRBD1 (6 bases). CDR3 size: 14 residues. Germline CDR1 and CDR2: SGDLS and YYNGEE. V was pared by 0 bases and J by 3 bases, with 9 bases between. In DNA, the CDR3 is TGTGCCAGCAGCGTAGACAGGGCGGACACTGAAGCTTTCTTT. This encodes CASSVDRADTEAFF.

This clonotype has at least ten counts. The chain recombines TRBV21-1 with TRBJ2-2; whether TRBD2, the table's D call, matches the DNA was not checked. TRBV21-1 is termed a pseudogene. This CDR3 has 14 residues. The DNA for the CDR3 is TGTGCCAGCAGGAGACTACTTAACACCGGGGAGCTGTTTTTT. Translating gives CASRRLLNTGELFF.

At least ten counts were recorded for this clonotype. The V call is TRBV20-1, the J call TRBJ1-4; D gene unclear. Trimming took off 0 bases at V and 7 bases at J, with 6 bases between the two ends. CDR1 and CDR2 from the germline V gene are DFQATT and SNEGSKA (reference sequence). The CDR3 is 12 residues long. The DNA for the CDR3 is TGCAGTGCTAGAGAGGGTGTTGAAAAACTGTTTTTT. Translated: CSAREGVEKLFF.

In the case of this clonotype: A much larger clone is a single base away; this may be a read error. V and J are TRBV20-1 and TRBJ1-6, with TRBD1 as a possible D gene (5 bases). V lost 7 bases and J lost 6, with 13 bases in between. The CDR3 sequence is 13 residues long. The germline V gene encodes CDR1 DFQATT and CDR2 SNEGSKA (reference sequence). DNA of the CDR3: TGCAGTGATAGCCCAGGGCCTAATTCACCCCTCCACTTT. This gives the protein CSDSPGPNSPLHF.

This clonotype was recorded at least ten times. The chain couples TRBV28 to TRBJ2-7; D is uncertain. The CDR3 is 13 residues long. Germline V gene data show CDR1 as MDHEN and CDR2 as SYDVKM. Between the trimmed V and J ends, which lost 4 bases and 6 bases, there was a span of 13 bases. The chain's CDR3 is CASSSVGWSEQYF. The DNA of the CDR3 is TGTGCCAGCAGTTCAGTGGGGTGGTCCGAGCAGTACTTC.

This clonotype has a count of ten or more. The chain recombines TRBV7-2 with TRBJ2-1; perhaps TRBD2 as D (6 bases). CDR1 is SGHTA and CDR2 is FQGNSA in the germline V gene. CDR3 length: 18 residues. V was pared by 6 bases and J by 7 bases, with 28 bases between. CDR3 in DNA: TGTGCCAGCAGTTCCCCTTGGGGGGTCGGGAGCACTCGAAATGAGCAGTTCTTC. Translation: CASSSPWGVGSTRNEQFF.

This clonotype was counted at least ten times. The chain carries TRBV20-1 and TRBJ2-7, with D hard to call. The CDR3 extends over 12 amino acids. The ends were cut back, 2 bases at V and 4 bases at J, with 9 bases in the middle. From germline, CDR1 is DFQATT and CDR2 SNEGSKA (reference sequence). CDR3 sequence: CSARSLRYEQYF. The CDR3 nucleotides are TGCAGTGCTAGATCCCTTCGGTACGAGCAGTACTTC.

At least ten counts were recorded for this clonotype. The rearrangement uses TRBV20-1 and TRBJ2-1, with D possibly being TRBD2 (5 bases). This CDR3 comprises 11 residues. The ends were cut back, 6 bases at V and 10 bases at J, with 13 bases in the middle. Germline CDR1 reads DFQATT; CDR2 reads SNEGSKA (reference sequence). DNA for the CDR3: TGCAGTGCACCAACTAGTCTCGAGCAGTTCTTC. As protein: CSAPTSLEQFF.

This clonotype was detected many times. This chain links TRBV5-5 with TRBJ2-7; D possibly corresponds to TRBD2 (6 bases). The CDR3 spans 16 residues. V dropped 3 bases and J dropped 1 base, with 17 bases sitting between them. Germline CDR1 is SGHKS and CDR2 is YYEKEE (reference sequence). CDR3 bases: TGTGCCAGCAGCTGGGTACGGGACTCCTATTCCTACGAGCAGTACTTC. This sequence encodes CASSWVRDSYSYEQYF. Combining the CDR3 with reference TRBV5-5 and TRBJ2-7 gives the whole variable domain DAGVTQSPTHLIKTRGQQVTLRCSPISGHKSVSWYQQVLGQGPQFIFQYYEKEERGRGNFPDRFSARQFPNYSSELNVNALLLGDSALYLCASSWVRDSYSYEQYFGPGTRLTVT.

The sample holds many counts of this clonotype. V and J are TRBV29-1 and TRBJ2-1, with a possible D match to TRBD1 (6 bases). Deletions cut 3 bases from V and 2 bases from J, with 8 bases between. There are 13 residues in the CDR3. Germline lookup yields CDR1 SQVTM and CDR2 ANQGSEA. CDR3 protein: CSVDRDTYNEQFF. The CDR3 region has the DNA TGCAGCGTTGATAGGGACACCTACAATGAGCAGTTCTTC.

There are a few counts of this clonotype. CDR3 nucleotides: TGTGCCAGCGGAACTAGCGGGAGGGAAAGGGAGCAGTACTTC. It codes for CASGTSGREREQYF. This chain links TRBV27 with TRBJ2-7, with 13 bases identical to TRBD2. CDR3 length: 14 amino acids. CDR1 MNHEY and CDR2 SMNVEV come from the germline V gene (reference sequence). With 8 bases clipped from V and 7 bases from J, the junction kept 8 bases outside the gene matches.